A single sample is the source of the 11 T cell receptor beta chains below, sequenced in a study of cytomegalovirus exposure and HLA in healthy donors. Sequenced by immunoSEQ multiplex PCR; TCRdb stores in-frame clones only, minus some. The table shows tens of thousands of clones, with 96% occurring only once. Sequencing used PBMCs. The source of these receptors is a woman aged 18-35 years in good health and CMV-seropositive.

This clone was detected only once. The rearrangement links TRBV10-2 to TRBJ2-1; 8 positions agree with TRBD1. The ends lost 5 bases at V and 8 bases at J; junction bases unmatched: 5. The CDR3 length is 13 residues. CDR1 WSHSY and CDR2 SAAADI come from the germline V gene. Here the CDR3 DNA reads TGCGCCAGCAGTCAGGGGGCTTTATATGAGCAGTTCTTC. This translates into CASSQGALYEQFF.

This clone has just one count. The chain couples TRBV4-3 to TRBJ2-5; D not resolved. The CDR3 runs 13 residues. V was pared by 2 bases and J by 0 bases, with 4 bases between. Germline V gene data show CDR1 as LGHNA and CDR2 as YSLEER. CDR3 nucleotide sequence: TGCGCCAGCAGCCAATCGTACCAAGAGACCCAGTACTTC. Encoded protein: CASSQSYQETQYF.

The chain has TRBV28 and TRBJ2-7, with D possibly matching TRBD1 (5 bases). The germline gives CDR1 MDHEN, CDR2 SYDVKM. Trimming took off 4 bases at V and 7 bases at J, with 14 bases between the two ends. The CDR3 sequence is 13 residues long. In DNA, the CDR3 is TGTGCCAGCAGTTCAGAAGGGGCAGGGGAGCAGTACTTC. Protein: CASSSEGAGEQYF.

The V gene is TRBV6-1, the J gene TRBJ2-7, with 12 bases that match TRBD2. The germline gives CDR1 MNHNS, CDR2 SASEGT. Trimming cost V 5 bases and J 10 bases; bases outside gene matches: 12. The CDR3 consists of 15 residues. CDR3 residues: CASSPPSGRGGVQYF. CDR3 DNA sequence: TGTGCCAGCAGTCCCCCTAGCGGGAGGGGTGGTGTTCAGTACTTC.

The chain carries TRBV5-1 and TRBJ2-3; D ambiguous. Trimming took 0 bases from V and 3 from J, leaving 14 bases between them. The CDR3 covers 16 residues. Germline V CDR1 and CDR2: SGHRS, YFSETQ. The CDR3 nucleotides are TGCGCCAGCAGCTTGGCCCCGCTAGGAACGACAGATACGCAGTATTTT. It specifies CASSLAPLGTTDTQYF. Supplemented by reference TRBV5-1 and TRBJ2-3, the full variable domain reads KAGVTQTPRYLIKTRGQQVTLSCSPISGHRSVSWYQQTPGQGLQFLFEYFSETQRNKGNFPGRFSGRQFSNSRSEMNVSTLELGDSALYLCASSLAPLGTTDTQYFGPGTRLTVL.

The V call is TRBV27, the J call TRBJ2-7; 10 bases fit TRBD2. The CDR3 spans 15 residues. V was clipped by 2 bases and J by 0 bases; unmatched bases: 1. Germline V gene data show CDR1 as MNHEY and CDR2 as SMNVEV (reference sequence). This chain's CDR3 is CASSLSGRASYEQYF. CDR3 coding DNA: TGTGCCAGCAGTTTAAGCGGGAGGGCCTCCTACGAGCAGTACTTC.

The chain carries TRBV9 and TRBJ2-7, with TRBD2 as a possible D gene (6 bases). Germline V lookup: CDR1 SGDLS, CDR2 YYNGEE. Trimming stripped 4 bases from V and 2 bases from J, with 13 bases between. The CDR3 is 14 residues long. CDR3 in DNA: TGTGCCAGCAGCTCTACCGGGAGTACCTACGAGCAGTACTTC. Its translation is CASSSTGSTYEQYF.

The chain employs TRBV7-2 and TRBJ2-1; no reliable D call. Trimming removed 1 base from V and 4 bases from J, with 8 bases in between. The CDR3 is 14 amino acids. Germline CDR1 is SGHTA and CDR2 is FQGNSA. The CDR3, as DNA: TGTGCCAGCAGCTTAGAGTACCTATACAATGAGCAGTTCTTC. This gives the protein CASSLEYLYNEQFF.

The genes are TRBV5-8 and TRBJ1-5; 7 bases fit TRBD1. Germline CDR1 reads SGHTS; CDR2 reads YDEGEE. The CDR3 loop spans 15 amino acids. Trimming removed 4 bases from V and 0 bases from J; junction bases left unmatched: 4. Written as DNA, the CDR3 is TGTGCCAGCAGCCTGGGACAGCATAGCAATCAGCCCCAGCATTTT. Translating it yields CASSLGQHSNQPQHF.

V gene TRBV4-2 combines with J gene TRBJ1-5; perhaps TRBD1 as D (5 bases). The germline V gene has CDR1 LGHNA and CDR2 YNFKEQ. V gave up 4 bases and J gave up 3 bases, with 13 bases separating them. The CDR3 is 15 residues long. This CDR3 reads CASSPQGQNNQPQHF. CDR3 coding DNA: TGTGCCAGCAGCCCCCAGGGCCAAAACAATCAGCCCCAGCATTTT.

The rearrangement uses TRBV28 and TRBJ2-3; TRBD2 matches at 9 bases. V lost 3 bases to trimming and J lost 3 bases; unmatched junction nucleotides: 10. CDR3 size: 17 residues. Germline assignment: CDR1 MDHEN and CDR2 SYDVKM. The CDR3 spells CASSLGGRGWQTDTQYF. CDR3 nucleotides: TGTGCCAGCAGTTTGGGCGGGAGGGGTTGGCAGACAGATACGCAGTATTTT.